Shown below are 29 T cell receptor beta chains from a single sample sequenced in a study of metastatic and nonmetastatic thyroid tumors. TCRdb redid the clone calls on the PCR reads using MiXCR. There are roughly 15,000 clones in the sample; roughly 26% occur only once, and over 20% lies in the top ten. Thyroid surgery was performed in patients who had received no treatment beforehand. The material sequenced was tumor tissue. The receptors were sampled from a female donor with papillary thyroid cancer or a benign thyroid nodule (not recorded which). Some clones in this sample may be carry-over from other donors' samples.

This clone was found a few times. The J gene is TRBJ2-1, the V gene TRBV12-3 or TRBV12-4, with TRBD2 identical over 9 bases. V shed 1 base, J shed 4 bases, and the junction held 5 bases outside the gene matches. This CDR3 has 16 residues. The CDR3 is CASSLGLAVLYNEQFF. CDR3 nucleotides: TGTGCCAGCAGTTTAGGACTAGCGGTACTGTACAATGAGCAGTTCTTC.

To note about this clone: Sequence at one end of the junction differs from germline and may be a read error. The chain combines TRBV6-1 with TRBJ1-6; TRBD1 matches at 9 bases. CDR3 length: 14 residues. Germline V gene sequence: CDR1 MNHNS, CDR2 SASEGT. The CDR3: CAGRGTGGSSPLHF. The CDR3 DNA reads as TGTGCCGGCAGGGGTACAGGGGGCAGTTCACCCCTCCACTTT.

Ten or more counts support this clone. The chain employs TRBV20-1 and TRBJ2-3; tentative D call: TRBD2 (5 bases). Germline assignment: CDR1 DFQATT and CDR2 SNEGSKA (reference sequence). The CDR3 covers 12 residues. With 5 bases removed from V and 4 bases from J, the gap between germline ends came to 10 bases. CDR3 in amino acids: CSAGRDPDTQYF. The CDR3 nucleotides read TGCAGTGCTGGGAGAGATCCAGATACGCAGTATTTT.

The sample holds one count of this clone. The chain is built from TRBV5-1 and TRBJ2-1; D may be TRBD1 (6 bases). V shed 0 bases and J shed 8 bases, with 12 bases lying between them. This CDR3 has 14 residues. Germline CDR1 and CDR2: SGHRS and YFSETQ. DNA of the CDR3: TGCGCCAGCAGCTTGGGCAGGGGAGTGGATGAGCAGTTCTTC. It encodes CASSLGRGVDEQFF.

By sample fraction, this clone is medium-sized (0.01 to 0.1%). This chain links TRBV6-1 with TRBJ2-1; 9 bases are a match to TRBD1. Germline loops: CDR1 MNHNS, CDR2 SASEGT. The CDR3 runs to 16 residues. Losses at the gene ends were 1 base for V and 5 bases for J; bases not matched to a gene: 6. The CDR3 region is CASSEVTGGNHNEQFF. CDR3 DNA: TGTGCCAGCAGTGAAGTAACAGGGGGCAATCACAATGAGCAGTTCTTC.

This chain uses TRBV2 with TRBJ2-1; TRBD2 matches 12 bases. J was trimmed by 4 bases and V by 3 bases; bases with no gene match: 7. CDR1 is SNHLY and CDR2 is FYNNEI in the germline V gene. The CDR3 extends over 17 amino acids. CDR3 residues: CASSERGGTSGYNEQFF. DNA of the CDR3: TGTGCCAGCAGTGAGCGAGGGGGGACTAGCGGGTACAATGAGCAGTTCTTC.

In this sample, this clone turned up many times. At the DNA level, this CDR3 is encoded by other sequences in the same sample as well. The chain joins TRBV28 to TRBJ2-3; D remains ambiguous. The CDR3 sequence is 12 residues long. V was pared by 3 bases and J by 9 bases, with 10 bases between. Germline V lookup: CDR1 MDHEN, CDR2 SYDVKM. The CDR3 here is CASSFRRRTQYF. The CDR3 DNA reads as TGTGCCAGCAGTTTCCGGCGGCGAACGCAGTATTTT.

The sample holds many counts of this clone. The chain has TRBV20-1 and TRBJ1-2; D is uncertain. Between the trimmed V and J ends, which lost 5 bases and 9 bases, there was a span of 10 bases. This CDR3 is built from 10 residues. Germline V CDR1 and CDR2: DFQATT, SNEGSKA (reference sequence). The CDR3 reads CSAVGSRYTF. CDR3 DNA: TGCAGTGCTGTTGGGTCCCGCTACACCTTC.

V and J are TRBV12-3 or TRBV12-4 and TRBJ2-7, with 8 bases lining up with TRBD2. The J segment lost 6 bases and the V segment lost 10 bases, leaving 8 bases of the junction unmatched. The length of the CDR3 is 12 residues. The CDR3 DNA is TGTGCCACCAGCGGGAGTTCCGGCGAGCAGTACTTC. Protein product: CATSGSSGEQYF.

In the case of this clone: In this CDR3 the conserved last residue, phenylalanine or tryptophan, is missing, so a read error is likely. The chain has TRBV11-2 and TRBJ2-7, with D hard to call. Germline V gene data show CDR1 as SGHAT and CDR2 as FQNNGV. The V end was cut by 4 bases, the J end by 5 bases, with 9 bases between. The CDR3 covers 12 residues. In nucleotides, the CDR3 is TGTGCCAGCAGCTCCTCGGCGAACGAGCAGTACTCC. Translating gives CASSSSANEQYS.

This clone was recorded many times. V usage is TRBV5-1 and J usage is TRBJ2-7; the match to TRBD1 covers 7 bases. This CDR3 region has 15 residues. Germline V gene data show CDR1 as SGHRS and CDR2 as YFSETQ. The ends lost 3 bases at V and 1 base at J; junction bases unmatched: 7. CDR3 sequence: CASSSVQGKSYEQYF. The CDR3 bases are TGCGCCAGCAGCTCGGTACAGGGGAAATCCTACGAGCAGTACTTC. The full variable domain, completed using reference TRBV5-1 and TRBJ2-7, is KAGVTQTPRYLIKTRGQQVTLSCSPISGHRSVSWYQQTPGQGLQFLFEYFSETQRNKGNFPGRFSGRQFSNSRSEMNVSTLELGDSALYLCASSSVQGKSYEQYFGPGTRLTVT.

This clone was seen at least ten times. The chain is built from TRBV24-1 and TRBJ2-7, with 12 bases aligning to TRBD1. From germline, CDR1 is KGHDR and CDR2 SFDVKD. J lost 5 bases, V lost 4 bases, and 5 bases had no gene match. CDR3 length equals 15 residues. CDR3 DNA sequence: TGTGCCACCAGTGACCCCGGGACAGGGGGCGACGAGCAGTACTTC. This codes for CATSDPGTGGDEQYF.

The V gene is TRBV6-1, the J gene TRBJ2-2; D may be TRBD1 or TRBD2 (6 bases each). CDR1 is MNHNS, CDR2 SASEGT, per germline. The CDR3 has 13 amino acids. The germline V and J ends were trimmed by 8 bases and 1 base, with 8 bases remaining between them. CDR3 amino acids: CASRGLNTGELFF. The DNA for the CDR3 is TGTGCCAGCCGGGGGCTGAACACCGGGGAGCTGTTTTTT.

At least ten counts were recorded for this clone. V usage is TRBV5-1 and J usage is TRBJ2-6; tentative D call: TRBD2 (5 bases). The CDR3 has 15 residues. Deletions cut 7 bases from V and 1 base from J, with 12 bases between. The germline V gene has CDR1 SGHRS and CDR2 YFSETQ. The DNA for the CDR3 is TGCGCCAGCGGCGGGCTGGGATCTGGGGCCAACGTCCTGACTTTC. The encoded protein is CASGGLGSGANVLTF.

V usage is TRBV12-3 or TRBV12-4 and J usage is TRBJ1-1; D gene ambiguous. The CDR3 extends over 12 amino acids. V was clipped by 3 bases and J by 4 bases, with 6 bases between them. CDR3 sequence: CASSFGSTEAFF. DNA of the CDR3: TGTGCCAGCAGTTTCGGCTCCACTGAAGCTTTCTTT.

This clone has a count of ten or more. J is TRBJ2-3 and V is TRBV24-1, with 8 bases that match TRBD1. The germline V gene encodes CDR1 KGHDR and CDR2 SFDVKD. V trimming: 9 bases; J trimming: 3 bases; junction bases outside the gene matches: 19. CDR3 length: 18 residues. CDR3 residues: CATPFTPTGAGATDTQYF. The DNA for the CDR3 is TGTGCCACCCCCTTTACACCGACAGGGGCAGGGGCAACAGATACGCAGTATTTT.

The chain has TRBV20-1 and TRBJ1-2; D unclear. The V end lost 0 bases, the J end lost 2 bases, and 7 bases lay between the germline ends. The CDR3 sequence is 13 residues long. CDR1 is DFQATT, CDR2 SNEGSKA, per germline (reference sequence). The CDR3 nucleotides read TGCAGTGCTAGAGATGCAGCCAACTATGGCTACACCTTC. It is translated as CSARDAANYGYTF.

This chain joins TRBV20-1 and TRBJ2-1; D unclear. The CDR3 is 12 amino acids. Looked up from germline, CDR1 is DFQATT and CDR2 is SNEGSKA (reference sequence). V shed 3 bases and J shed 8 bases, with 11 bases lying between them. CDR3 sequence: CSASTVGHEQFF. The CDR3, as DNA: TGCAGTGCTAGTACGGTAGGCCATGAGCAGTTCTTC.

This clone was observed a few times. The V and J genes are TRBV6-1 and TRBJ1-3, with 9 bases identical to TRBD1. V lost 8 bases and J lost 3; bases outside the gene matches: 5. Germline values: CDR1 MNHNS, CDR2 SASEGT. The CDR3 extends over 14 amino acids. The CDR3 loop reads CASGATGGGNTIYF. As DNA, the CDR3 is TGTGCCAGCGGTGCGACAGGGGGTGGAAACACCATATATTTT.

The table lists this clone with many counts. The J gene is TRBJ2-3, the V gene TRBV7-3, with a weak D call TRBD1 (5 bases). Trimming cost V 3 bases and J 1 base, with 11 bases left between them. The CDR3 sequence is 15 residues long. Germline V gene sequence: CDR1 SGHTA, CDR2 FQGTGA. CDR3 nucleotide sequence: TGTGCCAGCAGCTTGGACACAACCGGCACAGATACGCAGTATTTT. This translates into CASSLDTTGTDTQYF.

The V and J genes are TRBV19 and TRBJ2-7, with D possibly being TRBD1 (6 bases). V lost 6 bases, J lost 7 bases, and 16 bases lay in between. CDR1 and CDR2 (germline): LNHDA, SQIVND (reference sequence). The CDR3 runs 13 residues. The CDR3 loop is CASSRQVLGEQYF. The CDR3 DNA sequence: TGTGCCAGTAGCCGACAGGTCCTGGGGGAGCAGTACTTC.

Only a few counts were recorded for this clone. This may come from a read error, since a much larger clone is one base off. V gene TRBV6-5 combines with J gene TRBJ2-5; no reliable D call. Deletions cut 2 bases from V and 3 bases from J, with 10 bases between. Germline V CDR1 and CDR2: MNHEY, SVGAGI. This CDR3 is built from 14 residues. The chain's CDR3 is CASSYGSPKETQYF. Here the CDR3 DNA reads TGTGCCAGCAGTTACGGCAGTCCCAAAGAGACCCAGTACTTC.

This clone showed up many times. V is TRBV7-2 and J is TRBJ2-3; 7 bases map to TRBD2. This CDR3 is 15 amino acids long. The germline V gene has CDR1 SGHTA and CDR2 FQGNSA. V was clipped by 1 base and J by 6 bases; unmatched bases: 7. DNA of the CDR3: TGTGCCAGCAGCTTAGGAGGGAGGGCCTACGATACGCAGTATTTT. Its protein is CASSLGGRAYDTQYF.

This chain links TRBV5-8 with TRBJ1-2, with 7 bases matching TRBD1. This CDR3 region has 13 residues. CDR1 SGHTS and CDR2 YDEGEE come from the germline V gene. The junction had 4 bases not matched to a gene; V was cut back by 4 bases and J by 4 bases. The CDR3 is CASSEGQLYGYTF. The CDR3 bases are TGTGCCAGCAGCGAGGGACAGCTCTATGGCTACACCTTC.

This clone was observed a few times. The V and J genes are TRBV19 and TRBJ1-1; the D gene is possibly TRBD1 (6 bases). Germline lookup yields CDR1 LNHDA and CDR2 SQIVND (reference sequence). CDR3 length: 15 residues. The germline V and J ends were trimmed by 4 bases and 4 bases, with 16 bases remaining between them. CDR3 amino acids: CASSTQGAEATEAFF. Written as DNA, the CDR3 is TGTGCCAGTAGTACACAGGGAGCGGAGGCCACTGAAGCTTTCTTT.

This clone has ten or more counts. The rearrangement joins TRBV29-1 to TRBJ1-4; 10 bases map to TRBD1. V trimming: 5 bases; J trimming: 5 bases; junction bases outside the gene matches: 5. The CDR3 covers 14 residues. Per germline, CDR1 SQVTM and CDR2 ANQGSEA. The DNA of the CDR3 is TGCAGCGTTAACCCGACAGGGGGCAATGAAAAACTGTTTTTT. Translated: CSVNPTGGNEKLFF.

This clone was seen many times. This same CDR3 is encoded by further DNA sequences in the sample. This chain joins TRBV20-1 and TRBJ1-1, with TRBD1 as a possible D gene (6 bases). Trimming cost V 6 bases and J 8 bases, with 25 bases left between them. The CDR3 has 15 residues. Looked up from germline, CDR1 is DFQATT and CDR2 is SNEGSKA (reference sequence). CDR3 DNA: TGCAGTGCCTCACGCACGGACAGTTTTTTTAACGAAGCTTTCTTT. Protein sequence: CSASRTDSFFNEAFF.

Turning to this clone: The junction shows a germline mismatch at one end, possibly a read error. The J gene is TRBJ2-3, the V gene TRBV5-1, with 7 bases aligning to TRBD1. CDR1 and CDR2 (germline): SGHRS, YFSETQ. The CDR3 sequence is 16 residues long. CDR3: CSSSLGDSTLTDTQYF. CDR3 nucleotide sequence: TGTTCCAGCAGCTTGGGGGACAGTACTCTCACAGATACGCAGTATTTT.

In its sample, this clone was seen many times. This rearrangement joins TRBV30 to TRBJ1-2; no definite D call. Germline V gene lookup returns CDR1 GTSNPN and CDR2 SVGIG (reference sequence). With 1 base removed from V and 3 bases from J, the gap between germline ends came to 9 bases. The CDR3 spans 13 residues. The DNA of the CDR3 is TGTGCCTGGAGTGGCACAGTCGACTATGGCTACACCTTC. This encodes CAWSGTVDYGYTF.